This T cell receptor beta chain was sequenced in a study of graft-versus-host responses after intestinal transplantation. A word on this clone: Antigen unknown.

Produced via immunoSEQ multiplex PCR; TCRdb's table is partial and in-frame only. The table records about 100,000 clones, over 75% of them present only once. Study-wide findings and caveats: Recipient marrow harbored GvH clones, some of which surfaced first in ileum or blood. Individuals who had graft-donor T cell macrochimerism had allografts that showed high graft-versus-host to host-versus-graft clonal ratios.

From germline, CDR1 is DFQATT and CDR2 SNEGSKA (reference sequence). CDR3 length: 11 residues. Between the trimmed V and J ends, which lost 1 base and 7 bases, there was a span of 4 bases. The chain employs TRBV20-1 and TRBJ1-4; D not resolved. The TCR comes from a human donor who was the organ donor for an intestinal transplant. The input for sequencing was unstimulated CD4+ T cells sorted from spleen or lymph node cells, taken before transplant. CDR3 bases: TGCAGTGCTAGAGTTTCTGAAAAACTGTTTTTT. It is translated as CSARVSEKLFF.